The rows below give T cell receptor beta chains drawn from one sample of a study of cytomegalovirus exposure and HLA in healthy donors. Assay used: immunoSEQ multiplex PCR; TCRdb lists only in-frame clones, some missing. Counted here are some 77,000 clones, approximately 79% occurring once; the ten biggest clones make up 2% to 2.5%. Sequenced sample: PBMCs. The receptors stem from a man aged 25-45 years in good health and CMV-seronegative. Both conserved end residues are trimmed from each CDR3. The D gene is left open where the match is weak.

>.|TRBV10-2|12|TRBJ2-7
ASSARTYSYEQY
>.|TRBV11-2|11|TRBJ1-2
ASSRPGDYGYT
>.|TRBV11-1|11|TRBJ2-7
ASSLRVTDEQY
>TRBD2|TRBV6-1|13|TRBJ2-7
ASSQASGRSYEQY
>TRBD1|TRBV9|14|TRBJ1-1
ASSKKTGGENTEAF
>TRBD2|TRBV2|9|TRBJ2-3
ASSVAGVPY
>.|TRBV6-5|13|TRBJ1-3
ASSNGSPSGNTIY
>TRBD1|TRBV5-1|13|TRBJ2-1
ASSLTRTGPNEQF
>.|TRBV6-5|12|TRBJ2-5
ASSADRFGETQY
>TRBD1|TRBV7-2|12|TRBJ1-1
ASSLRTGFTEAF
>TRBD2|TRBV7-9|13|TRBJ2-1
ASSLQGLAGSEQF
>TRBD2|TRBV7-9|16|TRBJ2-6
ASSSGLAGYSGANVLT
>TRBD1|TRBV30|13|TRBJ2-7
AYQKRGTGPYEQY
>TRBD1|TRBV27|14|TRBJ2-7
ASMPFGDRGLYEQY
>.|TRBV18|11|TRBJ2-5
ASSHGREETQY
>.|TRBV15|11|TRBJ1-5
ATGSESNQPQH
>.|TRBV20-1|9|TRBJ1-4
SVGTNEKLF
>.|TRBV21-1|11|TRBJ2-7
ASSKGSELEQY
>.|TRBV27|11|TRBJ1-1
ASGTRESTEAF
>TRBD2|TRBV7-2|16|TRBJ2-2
ASSLYGLAGGNTGELF
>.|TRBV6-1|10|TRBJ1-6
ASNRDGSPLH
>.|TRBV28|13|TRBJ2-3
ASSSPGLAGDTQY
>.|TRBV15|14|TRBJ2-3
ATSSIAAYSTDTQY